This entry describes one TCR beta chain. TCRdb's table, derived via immunoSEQ multiplex PCR, lists solely in-frame clones and lacks some. The repertoire holds some 93,000 clones, with about 96% as singletons. The data originate from a study of technical replicates of blood from a few donors. The specimen sequenced was T cells isolated from PBMCs. The sequence derives from a human donor in good health.

The CDR3 nucleotides read TGTGCCAGCGGTCGGACTGAAGCTTTCTTT. Its protein product is CASGRTEAFF. This rearrangement joins TRBV28 to TRBJ1-1; no clear D. V was shortened by 8 bases and J by 5 bases, with 6 bases between the two germline ends. This CDR3 is 10 amino acids long. Germline CDR1 MDHEN, CDR2 SYDVKM.